The source of this T cell receptor beta chain is a study of blood T cell repertoires in COVID-19. At the level of the study: Samples of COVID-19 (acute and convalescent) were obtained from the United States, Italy and Spain. Sources were T cells, B-cell-depleted T cells, or PBMCs; the material itself was cDNA or gDNA.

As originally analysed: Researchers report that nucleated cell counts were estimated from reference gene primer amplification. The table came from immunoSEQ multiplex PCR; TCRdb's copy has only in-frame clones and leaves some out. From that table come the V and J calls and clone size; the DNA was used to work out D and trimming. Seen here are about 160,000 clones, about 83% observed once, and the top ten hold around a tenth. Seattle enrolled patients during active infection and tracked them longitudinally. In germline, CDR1 is SNHLY, CDR2 FYNNEI. Trimming took off 6 bases at V and 6 bases at J, with 11 bases between the two ends. This CDR3 has 12 residues.

The TCR sequence derives from a woman aged 70-85 years with COVID-19, enrolled during active disease. The chain joins TRBV2 to TRBJ1-2, with D maybe TRBD1 (5 bases). The sequenced sample was peripheral blood. The CDR3 sequence is CASRQGADGYTF. CDR3 bases: TGTGCCAGCAGGCAAGGGGCTGATGGCTACACCTTC.